These 31 T cell receptor beta chains share one sample of origin, sequenced in a study of T cells in Graves' hyperthyroidism and ophthalmopathy. Amplification of TCR beta CDR3 regions used RNA as the template. During a first-round RT-PCR of the TCR CDR3, the HTBI primer set was used. TCRdb reprocessed the multiplex PCR reads via MiXCR and lists one record per CDR3 protein. Of more than 450,000 distinct CDR3 sequences in the sample, around 20% were seen once. Sequenced material: blood. Receptors originate from a middle-aged man with Graves' ophthalmopathy.

This clonotype was recorded at least ten times. The chain employs TRBV15 and TRBJ1-3; TRBD1 matches at 7 bases. After removal of 0 bases from V and 0 bases from J, the junction contained 2 bases not matched to a gene. The CDR3 is made up of 16 amino acids. Germline values: CDR1 LNHNV, CDR2 YYDKDF (reference sequence). DNA for the CDR3: TGTGCCACCAGCAGAGAACAGGGGCGCTCTGGAAACACCATATATTTT. Encoded protein: CATSREQGRSGNTIYF.

The chain joins TRBV9 to TRBJ2-7; D is undetermined. Trimming took 2 bases from V and 2 from J, leaving 11 bases between them. Germline V lookup: CDR1 SGDLS, CDR2 YYNGEE. The CDR3 has 14 residues. CDR3: CASSVGSQAYEQYF. Written as DNA, the CDR3 is TGTGCCAGCAGCGTGGGCAGCCAGGCCTACGAGCAGTACTTC.

This clonotype was observed at least ten times. This chain joins TRBV5-5 and TRBJ1-1; D gene ambiguous. Germline CDR1 SGHKS, CDR2 YYEKEE (reference sequence). The V end was cut by 5 bases, the J end by 0 bases, with 11 bases between. This CDR3 region has 14 residues. CDR3 in amino acids: CASSEATMNTEAFF. The CDR3 DNA sequence: TGTGCCAGCAGTGAGGCTACCATGAACACTGAAGCTTTCTTT.

With respect to this clonotype: This may be a read error: a much more frequent sequence differs by one nucleotide. Likely a read error: the CDR3 ends without its conserved phenylalanine or tryptophan. J is TRBJ2-7 and V is TRBV11-2; possibly TRBD1 for D (5 bases). This CDR3 is 14 amino acids long. The V end lost 6 bases, the J end lost 6 bases, and 18 bases lay between the germline ends. Germline V lookup: CDR1 SGHAT, CDR2 FQNNGV. CDR3 nucleotides: TGTGCCAGCAGTGATCGCAGCGCCAGGGTCGAGCAGTACCTC. Translated: CASSDRSARVEQYL.

The sample holds a few counts of this clonotype. The rearrangement joins TRBV3-1 to TRBJ2-2; no clear D. The CDR3 runs 17 residues. Germline CDR1 LGHDT, CDR2 YNNKEL (reference sequence). V lost 0 bases and J lost 6, with 17 bases in between. The CDR3 protein is CASSQDVYSSAPGELFF. CDR3 DNA sequence: TGTGCCAGCAGCCAAGATGTTTATAGCTCGGCTCCCGGGGAGCTGTTTTTT.

At least ten counts were recorded for this clonotype. The V and J genes are TRBV28 and TRBJ2-7, with D unclear. There are 12 residues in the CDR3. Trimming took 11 bases from V and 0 from J, leaving 11 bases between them. The germline V gene has CDR1 MDHEN and CDR2 SYDVKM. The chain's CDR3 is CASWGSSYEQYF. CDR3 nucleotide sequence: TGTGCCTCTTGGGGAAGCTCCTACGAGCAGTACTTC.

This clonotype occurred a few times. The V and J genes are TRBV20-1 and TRBJ1-1; D ambiguous. The germline V and J ends were trimmed by 5 bases and 11 bases, with 6 bases remaining between them. CDR1 is DFQATT, CDR2 SNEGSKA, per germline (reference sequence). The CDR3 sequence is 8 residues long. CDR3 amino acids: CSASWAFF. DNA for the CDR3: TGCAGTGCTTCCTGGGCTTTCTTT.

The table lists this clonotype with many counts. This chain uses TRBV12-3 or TRBV12-4 with TRBJ1-1; D call uncertain. The CDR3 has 14 amino acids. The V gene lost 7 bases and the J gene lost 3 bases, with 15 bases spanning the gap. The CDR3 DNA reads as TGTGCCAGCAAAAAAGGGTTTTATGACACTGAAGCTTTCTTT. Protein product: CASKKGFYDTEAFF.

There are many counts of this clonotype. The chain is built from TRBV2 and TRBJ2-5; no clear D gene. Per the germline V gene, CDR1 is SNHLY and CDR2 is FYNNEI. V was pared by 6 bases and J by 5 bases, with 7 bases between. The CDR3 spans 11 residues. For the CDR3, the DNA is TGTGCCAGCAGGAAAAGGGAGACCCAGTACTTC. Amino acids: CASRKRETQYF.

The J gene is TRBJ2-2, the V gene TRBV20-1; D is possibly TRBD1 (6 bases). The V gene lost 0 bases and the J gene lost 2 bases, with 13 bases spanning the gap. This CDR3 has 16 residues. Germline V gene lookup returns CDR1 DFQATT and CDR2 SNEGSKA (reference sequence). The CDR3 sequence is CSAREAMGANTGELFF. DNA of the CDR3: TGCAGTGCTAGAGAGGCCATGGGGGCTAACACCGGGGAGCTGTTTTTT.

In this sample, this clonotype turned up a few times. The rearrangement links TRBV20-1 to TRBJ2-7, with D uncertain. The germline V gene encodes CDR1 DFQATT and CDR2 SNEGSKA (reference sequence). This CDR3 is 12 amino acids long. V gave up 0 bases and J gave up 4 bases, with 7 bases separating them. In nucleotides, the CDR3 is TGCAGTGCTAGAGAAGAGAGGTACGAGCAGTACTTC. This gives the protein CSAREERYEQYF.

The chain recombines TRBV4-3 with TRBJ2-7; D perhaps matches TRBD2 (6 bases). V lost 1 base and J lost 0, with 10 bases in between. The CDR3 sequence is 15 residues long. CDR1 and CDR2 (germline): LGHNA, YSLEER. CDR3: CASSQAWTNSYEQYF. Here the CDR3 DNA reads TGCGCCAGCAGCCAAGCCTGGACTAACTCCTACGAGCAGTACTTC.

Concerning this clonotype itself: This could be a read error, since a much larger clone is one nucleotide away. The chain has TRBV2 and TRBJ2-2, with D uncertain. Germline assignment: CDR1 SNHLY and CDR2 FYNNEI. This CDR3 is 14 amino acids long. The CDR3 spells CASKSTANAGELFF. The CDR3 DNA reads as TGTGCCAGCAAAAGCACAGCGAACGCCGGGGAGCTGTTTTTT.

The gene calls are TRBV27 and TRBJ2-1; 10 bases are shared with TRBD1. Germline V lookup: CDR1 MNHEY, CDR2 SMNVEV (reference sequence). This CDR3 is built from 15 residues. Trimming took 7 bases from V and 4 from J; bases not matched to a gene: 7. The CDR3, as DNA: TGTGCCAGCACCCCAAGGACAGGGGGTTACAATGAGCAGTTCTTC. Translating gives CASTPRTGGYNEQFF.

This clonotype was detected many times. J is TRBJ2-7 and V is TRBV7-8; 7 bases map to TRBD1. J lost 5 bases, V lost 5 bases, and 6 bases had no gene match. Germline CDR1 SGHVS, CDR2 FQNEAQ. The CDR3 spans 13 residues. The DNA for the CDR3 is TGTGCCAGCAGCGCATGGACAGGCGACGAGCAGTACTTC. This codes for CASSAWTGDEQYF.

This clonotype was observed a handful of times. The V gene is TRBV5-1, the J gene TRBJ2-7; the D call may be TRBD1 or TRBD2 (5 bases each). V was pared by 0 bases and J by 3 bases, with 13 bases between. Germline CDR1 SGHRS, CDR2 YFSETQ. The CDR3 is 15 residues long. The CDR3, as DNA: TGCGCCAGCAGCTTGGGCCTTCTTGGGGGCTACGAGCAGTACTTC. It is translated as CASSLGLLGGYEQYF.

In its sample, this clonotype was seen a few times. The chain is built from TRBV5-1 and TRBJ2-1; 7 bases are shared with TRBD2. V shed 8 bases, J shed 8 bases, and the junction held 13 bases outside the gene matches. Germline loops: CDR1 SGHRS, CDR2 YFSETQ. The CDR3 length is 14 residues. CDR3 nucleotide sequence: TGCGCCAGTAGCGGGCGGACTACCATCGATGAGCAGTTCTTC. Residues: CASSGRTTIDEQFF.

This clonotype was seen at least ten times. This chain links TRBV28 with TRBJ1-1; D gene ambiguous. The CDR3 covers 14 residues. The germline V and J ends were trimmed by 3 bases and 0 bases, with 8 bases remaining between them. Looked up from germline, CDR1 is MDHEN and CDR2 is SYDVKM. The CDR3 protein is CASSLGSMNTEAFF. The CDR3 bases are TGTGCCAGCAGTTTGGGCAGCATGAACACTGAAGCTTTCTTT.

This clonotype occurred many times. The chain links TRBV2 to TRBJ2-3, with a possible D match to TRBD2 (6 bases). V dropped 9 bases and J dropped 4 bases, with 14 bases sitting between them. The CDR3 consists of 13 residues. CDR1 is SNHLY, CDR2 FYNNEI, per germline. The CDR3 loop reads CARTSLGADTQYF. The CDR3 DNA follows: TGTGCCAGAACTAGCCTTGGGGCAGATACGCAGTATTTT.

This clonotype has just a few counts. An end of the junction differs from the germline gene, which may be a read error. The chain links TRBV7-7 to TRBJ2-2; unclear D gene. Germline V gene data show CDR1 as SSHAT and CDR2 as FNYEAQ (reference sequence). The CDR3 extends over 13 amino acids. The CDR3, as DNA: TGTGCTAGCAGCTTAGACGCATCCGGGGAGCTGTTTTTT. Its translation is CASSLDASGELFF.

The rearrangement links TRBV5-1 to TRBJ2-7, with D perhaps matching TRBD2 (6 bases). The germline CDR1 and CDR2 sequences are SGHRS and YFSETQ. Trimming removed 4 bases at V and 6 bases at J, with 11 bases between. The length of the CDR3 is 12 residues. The CDR3 loop reads CASSELAGEQYF. CDR3 DNA sequence: TGCGCCAGCAGCGAACTAGCAGGCGAGCAGTACTTC.

V and J are TRBV25-1 and TRBJ1-2, with D perhaps TRBD1 (6 bases). Germline lookup yields CDR1 MGHDK and CDR2 SYGVNS. V lost 4 bases to trimming and J lost 8 bases, with 11 bases between them. The CDR3 consists of 12 residues. The CDR3 bases are TGTGCCAGCAGTGCCACAGGGTTCGGCTACACCTTC. This encodes CASSATGFGYTF.

The chain is built from TRBV18 and TRBJ1-2; D remains unclear. This CDR3 is 12 amino acids long. Germline V lookup: CDR1 KGHSH, CDR2 LQKENI. V was shortened by 0 bases and J by 10 bases, with 9 bases between the two germline ends. This CDR3 is CASSPPAGLYTF. For the CDR3, the DNA is TGTGCCAGCTCACCACCGGCAGGACTCTACACCTTC. Supplemented by reference TRBV18 and TRBJ1-2, the full variable domain reads NAGVMQNPRHLVRRRGQEARLRCSPMKGHSHVYWYRQLPEEGLKFMVYLQKENIIDESGMPKERFSAEFPKEGPSILRIQQVVRGDSAAYFCASSPPAGLYTFGSGTRLTVV.

There are many counts of this clonotype. The chain recombines TRBV5-1 with TRBJ2-7, with a possible D match to TRBD1 (6 bases). V was pared by 4 bases and J by 2 bases, with 13 bases between. The CDR3 is 14 amino acids. Germline assignment: CDR1 SGHRS and CDR2 YFSETQ. The CDR3 here is CASSVRDNTYEQYF. The CDR3 region has the DNA TGCGCCAGCAGCGTCCGGGACAACACCTACGAGCAGTACTTC.

This clonotype has a handful of counts. As DNA, the CDR3 is TGCGCCAGCAGCTTAGAGTCAGGGCGCGATGAGCAGTTCTTC. Its translation: CASSLESGRDEQFF. The chain combines TRBV5-1 with TRBJ2-1; D is perhaps TRBD1 (5 bases). V gave up 2 bases and J gave up 8 bases, with 14 bases separating them. Germline CDR1 SGHRS, CDR2 YFSETQ. The CDR3 contains 14 residues. Using reference TRBV5-1 and TRBJ2-1 for the parts outside the CDR3, the full variable domain is KAGVTQTPRYLIKTRGQQVTLSCSPISGHRSVSWYQQTPGQGLQFLFEYFSETQRNKGNFPGRFSGRQFSNSRSEMNVSTLELGDSALYLCASSLESGRDEQFFGPGTRLTVL.

The genes are TRBV3-1 and TRBJ1-2; D is undetermined. The V gene lost 1 base and the J gene lost 3 bases, with 9 bases spanning the gap. CDR1 is LGHDT and CDR2 is YNNKEL in the germline V gene (reference sequence). The CDR3 is 14 residues long. DNA for the CDR3: TGTGCCAGCAGCCAAGGGCAGAGCTACTATGGCTACACCTTC. Translating gives CASSQGQSYYGYTF.

This clonotype was detected only a few times. The CDR3 sequence: CASSSRSGADTGELFF. In DNA form, the CDR3 reads TGTGCCAGCAGCTCCCGTAGCGGCGCCGACACCGGGGAGCTGTTTTTT. The rearrangement joins TRBV5-4 to TRBJ2-2, with D possibly being TRBD2 (6 bases). From germline, CDR1 is SGHNT and CDR2 YYREEE (reference sequence). CDR3 size: 16 residues. Trimming left V 3 bases short and J 3 bases short, with 15 bases between.

This clonotype occurred a few times. The V and J genes are TRBV6-1 and TRBJ2-3; D might be TRBD2 (5 bases). Germline V gene lookup returns CDR1 MNHNS and CDR2 SASEGT. V lost 6 bases to trimming and J lost 0 bases, with 19 bases between them. The CDR3 sequence is 17 residues long. The CDR3 protein is CASSQYSLARSTDTQYF. CDR3 in DNA: TGTGCCAGCAGCCAATATTCTCTAGCTAGGAGCACAGATACGCAGTATTTT.

The J gene is TRBJ2-5, the V gene TRBV15; D possibly corresponds to TRBD2 (6 bases). CDR1 is LNHNV, CDR2 YYDKDF, per germline (reference sequence). The CDR3 is 17 residues long. The germline V and J ends were trimmed by 3 bases and 4 bases, with 21 bases remaining between them. The CDR3 loop is CATSRTRGGLVGETQYF. For the CDR3, the DNA is TGTGCCACCAGCAGGACAAGAGGAGGGCTCGTGGGAGAGACCCAGTACTTC.

The rearrangement joins TRBV5-4 to TRBJ1-4; D gene unclear. The CDR3 extends over 13 amino acids. CDR1 and CDR2 from the germline V gene are SGHNT and YYREEE (reference sequence). Trimming took off 0 bases at V and 5 bases at J, with 5 bases between the two ends. This CDR3 is CASSLEENEKLFF. DNA for the CDR3: TGTGCCAGCAGCTTGGAAGAGAATGAAAAACTGTTTTTT.

The rearrangement uses TRBV9 and TRBJ2-7; 7 positions match TRBD1. Germline CDR1 and CDR2: SGDLS and YYNGEE. The length of the CDR3 is 15 residues. Unmatched junction bases numbered 5, after V lost 0 bases and J lost 2 bases. The CDR3 sequence is CASSVDIDRAYEQYF. The CDR3 region has the DNA TGTGCCAGCAGCGTAGATATCGACAGGGCCTACGAGCAGTACTTC.